There are a few counts of the clone carrying this T cell receptor beta chain. The sample belongs to a study of T-cell memory formation after mild COVID-19. J gave up 4 bases and V 1 base, and 4 bases lay outside the gene matches. This CDR3 contains 15 residues. Germline V gene lookup returns CDR1 MGHRA and CDR2 YSYEKL. TCRdb passed the 5' RACE reads through MiXCR, listing each CDR3 protein once. The table lists some 440,000 distinct CDR3 sequences, roughly 25% of them singletons, with around an eighth in the top ten. The receptor was isolated from an adult woman who had mild COVID-19 (a few samples of this study predate the infection). Cell type and time point are not known. This chain links TRBV4-1 with TRBJ2-7, with 10 bases lining up with TRBD1. The specimen was PBMCs or a T cell subset sorted from them (not recorded which). The DNA of the CDR3 is TGCGCCAGCAGCCAAGGTGGACAGGGGGTTTACGAGCAGTACTTC. Protein: CASSQGGQGVYEQYF.